These T cell receptor beta chains were read from a single sample in a study of naive and memory T cell subsets. TCRdb independently ran MiXCR on the 5' RACE reads; one entry per CDR3 protein. The table records tens of thousands of distinct CDR3 sequences, 7.6% of them present only once. These TCRs come from a female donor in good health. CDR3s include the opening cysteine and the closing phenylalanine or tryptophan. D genes are given only for firm matches. Part of the rows lack a size; the others show once, few, many or a class for expanded clones.

clone_size | j_call | d_call | v_call | cdr3_nt | cdr3_aa
- | TRBJ1-1 | - | TRBV20-1 | TGCAGTGCTAGAGAGTGGAGGGCTGAAGCTTTCTTT | CSAREWRAEAFF
few | TRBJ2-1 | - | TRBV11-2 | TGTGCCAGCAGCGTACGGACAGTAATAATTTACAATGAGCAGTTCTTC | CASSVRTVIIYNEQFF
- | TRBJ2-3 | - | TRBV11-1 | TGTGCCAGCAGCTTCCAGCGGGTCGCAGATACGCAGTATTTT | CASSFQRVADTQYF
many | TRBJ1-1 | - | TRBV29-1 | TGCAGCGTTCGGATTACCTTTGAAGCTTTCTTT | CSVRITFEAFF
few | TRBJ2-1 | TRBD2 | TRBV5-4 | TGTGCCAGCAGTCCCTTCCGAAGCGGGGGGGCGGGCGAGCAGTTCTTC | CASSPFRSGGAGEQFF
many | TRBJ1-3 | - | TRBV12-3/TRBV12-4 | TGTGCCAGCAGTCGGGACGGCTTGCTTCGCACCATATATTTT | CASSRDGLLRTIYF
few | TRBJ1-2 | TRBD1 | TRBV6-2/TRBV6-3 | TGTGCCAGCAGTTGGACAGGAACCTATGGCTACACCTTC | CASSWTGTYGYTF
few | TRBJ2-1 | - | TRBV6-2/TRBV6-3 | TGTGCCAGCAGTTACGGGGGGGCCCCCAATTCTGAGCAGTTCTTC | CASSYGGAPNSEQFF
few | TRBJ1-1 | - | TRBV20-1 | TGCAGTGCTACCGACGGTCCTGAGGAAGCTTTCTTT | CSATDGPEEAFF
many | TRBJ2-2 | - | TRBV6-6 | TGTGCCAGCAGTCGGGACCAGCCAGACTCCGGGGAGCTGTTTTTT | CASSRDQPDSGELFF
many | TRBJ2-3 | - | TRBV20-1 | TGCAGTGCCGATAGCACAGATACGCAGTATTTT | CSADSTDTQYF
- | TRBJ2-3 | - | TRBV29-1 | TGCAGCGTTGTACAGGGTCGGACAGATACGCAGTATTTT | CSVVQGRTDTQYF
few | TRBJ2-1 | - | TRBV7-8 | TGTGCCAGCAGCTATTACAGGTCGCAGACGGATGAGCAGTTCTTC | CASSYYRSQTDEQFF
many | TRBJ2-1 | - | TRBV5-4 | TGTGCCAGCAGCTTGAGCACGGCTAACGAGCAGTTCTTC | CASSLSTANEQFF
- | TRBJ2-1 | - | TRBV29-1 | TGCAGCGTTCGCGGGACAACGAATGAGCAGTTCTTC | CSVRGTTNEQFF
few | TRBJ2-7 | - | TRBV19 | TGTGCCAGTAGTGCCGAACCGGGACGCAGAACCTACGAGCAGTACTTC | CASSAEPGRRTYEQYF
few | TRBJ2-7 | TRBD2 | TRBV28 | TGTGCCAGCAGTTCCGCGGGCGGGGGGGAAGCAGCCTACGAGCAGTACTTC | CASSSAGGGEAAYEQYF
many | TRBJ1-2 | - | TRBV28 | TGTGCCAGCAGCCAACGAAGGACAGAATATGGCTACACCTTC | CASSQRRTEYGYTF
many | TRBJ1-5 | - | TRBV19 | TGTGCCAGTAGTATAAGGATTAGGGAGCCCCAGCATTTT | CASSIRIREPQHF
few | TRBJ2-4 | - | TRBV6-2/TRBV6-3 | TGTGCCAGCAGTACCCGGGGACCTACCAAAAACATTCAGTACTTC | CASSTRGPTKNIQYF
many | TRBJ1-1 | - | TRBV7-8 | TGTGCCAGCAGCTTAGGGACGCTCTTTGAAGCTTTCTTT | CASSLGTLFEAFF
many | TRBJ1-2 | - | TRBV7-2 | TGTGCCAGCAGCCCCCAAACAGGGCCAAGGACCTTATCGTTCTATGGCTACACCTTC | CASSPQTGPRTLSFYGYTF
few | TRBJ2-5 | - | TRBV12-3/TRBV12-4 | TGTGCCAGCAGTTTAGCGCGAAATCAAGAGACCCAGTACTTC | CASSLARNQETQYF
many | TRBJ1-1 | - | TRBV11-2 | TGTGCCAGCAGCTTACGTAACACTGAAGCTTTCTTT | CASSLRNTEAFF
many | TRBJ2-7 | TRBD1 | TRBV20-1 | TGCAGTGCCACGCAGACAGGGTTTAGCTCCTACGAGCAGTACTTC | CSATQTGFSSYEQYF
many | TRBJ2-5 | TRBD2 | TRBV20-1 | TGCAGTCCCCGGACGACTAGCGGTGAAGAGACCCAGTACTTC | CSPRTTSGEETQYF
- | TRBJ2-7 | - | TRBV4-3 | TGCGCCAGCAGCCAAGAAACAGGGAGCTCCTACGAGCAGTACTTC | CASSQETGSSYEQYF
- | TRBJ1-5 | TRBD1 | TRBV19 | TGTGCCAGTAGTATAGGCTCAGGGGGTGGCAATCAGCCCCAGCATTTT | CASSIGSGGGNQPQHF
many | TRBJ1-2 | TRBD1 | TRBV29-1 | TGCAGCGTGTGGACAGGGGGCGTCGGCTACACCTTC | CSVWTGGVGYTF
- | TRBJ2-7 | TRBD1 | TRBV29-1 | TGCAGCGTAGACGGACAGGGCGGCTACGAGCAGTACTTC | CSVDGQGGYEQYF
few | TRBJ2-1 | TRBD1 | TRBV11-1 | TGTGCCAGCAGCGCCAGAGCCGGGACAGCGCCCTTTAATGAGCAGTTCTTC | CASSARAGTAPFNEQFF
many | TRBJ2-3 | TRBD2 | TRBV2 | TGTGCCAGCAGTGTGGCGGGGGGGCCCAGCACAGATACGCAGTATTTT | CASSVAGGPSTDTQYF
- | TRBJ2-3 | - | TRBV28 | TGTGCCAGCAGTTTGTTAACCCTAACTAGCCGCAAAACAGATACGCAGTATTTT | CASSLLTLTSRKTDTQYF
few | TRBJ2-1 | - | TRBV4-1 | TGCGCCAGCAGCCAAGATCGGGGCAGCTTCAATGAGCAGTTCTTC | CASSQDRGSFNEQFF
few | TRBJ2-1 | TRBD1 | TRBV20-1 | TGCAGTGCACGGGACAGGAGGAAAGGATACAATGAGCAGTTCTTC | CSARDRRKGYNEQFF
- | TRBJ2-3 | TRBD2 | TRBV9 | TGTGCCAGCAGCGTAGGGGGGGGTTACACAGATACGCAGTATTTT | CASSVGGGYTDTQYF
- | TRBJ1-6 | - | TRBV6-6 | TGTGCCAGCAGCAAATTAGCACGGTTACTCAATTCACCCCTCCACTTT | CASSKLARLLNSPLHF
many | TRBJ1-2 | - | TRBV7-2 | TGTGCCAGCAGCGCGCGCCCCTTTGGGGATGGCTACACCTTC | CASSARPFGDGYTF
- | TRBJ2-3 | - | TRBV7-3 | TGTGCCAGCAGCCCCCCCCCGTGGGGGGGCTCTGATACGCAGTATTTT | CASSPPPWGGSDTQYF
few | TRBJ2-7 | - | TRBV4-1 | TGCGCCAGCAGTTTAACGACAAACAGGGTTTACGAGCAGTACTTC | CASSLTTNRVYEQYF
many | TRBJ2-3 | - | TRBV28 | TGTGCCAGCAGTCTGGGGCGCACAGATACGCAGTATTTT | CASSLGRTDTQYF
many | TRBJ1-6 | - | TRBV28 | TGTGCCAGCAGTTTAGGGGGGGATCCCTATAATTCACCCCTCCACTTT | CASSLGGDPYNSPLHF
- | TRBJ2-3 | TRBD2 | TRBV11-1 | TGTGCCAGCAGCTTAGCTGGCCGGGGGGGCCGGTCTTCAGTAGATACGCAGTATTTT | CASSLAGRGGRSSVDTQYF
- | TRBJ2-7 | TRBD1 | TRBV27 | TGTGCCAGCAGTCTCCTAGGGGGCGGGTACGAGCAGTACTTC | CASSLLGGGYEQYF